This T cell receptor beta chain was retrieved from a study of blood T cell repertoires in COVID-19. Produced via immunoSEQ multiplex PCR; TCRdb's table is partial and in-frame only. The sample lists more than 150,000 clones; about 90% were seen once. The germline CDR1 and CDR2 sequences are SGHTA and FQGTGA. The CDR3 spans 15 residues. The V end lost 3 bases, the J end lost 9 bases, and 19 bases lay between the germline ends. The sequence was collected from a woman in her seventies with acute or convalescent COVID-19. Sequenced input: peripheral blood. The chain recombines TRBV7-3 with TRBJ2-3, with D perhaps TRBD2 (5 bases). The CDR3 nucleotides are TGTGCCAGCAGCTTTGGCGCGGGTTCGGGCCAAACGCAGTATTTT. Amino acids: CASSFGAGSGQTQYF.